Detailed here is one TCR beta chain. This clone was detected a few times. Its antigen is unknown. Within one base of it there is no much larger clone, and no base qualities were kept. CDR1 SGHAT and CDR2 FQDESV are derived from the germline V gene (reference sequence). From its cysteine to its phenylalanine, the CDR3 spans 14 amino acids. The read is trimmed to its CDR3 DNA, 42 bases read in frame from base 1. Trimming at the junction amounts to 1 base on V and 6 bases on J, and the germline ends lie 11 bases apart. The data belong to a study of control samples from healthy donors and cancer patients (dated by TCRdb to the early 2020s). The library was obtained by the immunoSEQ multiplex PCR assay. Sourced from immuneACCESS, this table was stored by TCRdb with only in-frame sequences that have V and J called. A share of the clones is absent; for the studies checked, an unresolved V gene accounts for under half, and the remainder has no known explanation. Present in this sample are some 150,000 clones, 96% of which were seen just once. 1% of the sample rests with the top ten.

This TCR came from a woman in her 30s in good health. Rearrangement joined TRBV11-1 to TRBJ2-3; no D gene call is confident. Input material: blood. The CDR3 is CASSLEGGWDTQYF. The nucleotide sequence reads TGTGCCAGCAGCTTAGAGGGCGGTTGGGATACGCAGTATTTT.